This TCR beta chain was identified during a study of blood T cell repertoires in COVID-19. The overall study: T cells, B-cell-depleted T cells, or PBMCs provided the cDNA or gDNA that served as material.

The table lists this clone with a count of one. The V segment lost 3 bases and the J segment 5 bases; nucleotides outside the gene matches: 4. This CDR3 region has 14 residues. Germline CDR1 and CDR2: MDHEN and SYDVKM. Original analysis: Amplification of reference gene primers provided the estimated nucleated cell counts. Here immunoSEQ multiplex PCR was the method, and the copy in TCRdb shows in-frame clones only, minus some. The V and J calls and clone size were taken over from that table, and D and trimming were inferred from the DNA. The sample contains about 200,000 clones, about nine tenths of which appear only once. Participant ages covered roughly 18 to 89 years across 24 US areas. Participants reported their clinical history, and cohort assignment relied on those reports.

This receptor was identified in a woman in her 30s with acute COVID-19. Specimen: PBMCs or T cells enriched from blood (not recorded which). This chain uses TRBV28 with TRBJ1-5; 7 bases are shared with TRBD1. CDR3 loop: CASSFGQDYQPQHF. For the CDR3, the DNA is TGTGCCAGCAGTTTCGGACAGGATTATCAGCCCCAGCATTTT.